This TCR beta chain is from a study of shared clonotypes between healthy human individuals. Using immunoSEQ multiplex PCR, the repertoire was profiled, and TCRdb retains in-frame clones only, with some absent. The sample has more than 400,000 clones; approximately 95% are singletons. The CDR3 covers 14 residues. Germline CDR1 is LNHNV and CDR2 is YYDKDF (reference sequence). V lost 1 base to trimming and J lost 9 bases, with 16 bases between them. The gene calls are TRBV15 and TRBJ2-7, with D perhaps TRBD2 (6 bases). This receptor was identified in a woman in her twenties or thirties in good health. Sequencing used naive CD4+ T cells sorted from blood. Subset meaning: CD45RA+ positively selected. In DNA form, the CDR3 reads TGTGCCACCAGCAGAGGGGACTTTGCTTCCGGGCAGTACTTC. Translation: CATSRGDFASGQYF.